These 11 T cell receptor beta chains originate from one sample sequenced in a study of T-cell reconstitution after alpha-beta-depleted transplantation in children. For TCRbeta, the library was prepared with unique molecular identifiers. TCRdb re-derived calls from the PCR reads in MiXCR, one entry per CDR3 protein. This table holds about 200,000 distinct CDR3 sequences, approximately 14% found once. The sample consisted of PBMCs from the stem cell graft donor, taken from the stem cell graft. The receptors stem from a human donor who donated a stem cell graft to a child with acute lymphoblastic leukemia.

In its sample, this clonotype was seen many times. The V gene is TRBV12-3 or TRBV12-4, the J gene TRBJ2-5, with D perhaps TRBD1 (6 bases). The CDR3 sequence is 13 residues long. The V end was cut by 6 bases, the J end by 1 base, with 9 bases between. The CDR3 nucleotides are TGTGCCAGCAGGCAGGGGACCCAAGAGACCCAGTACTTC. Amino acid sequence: CASRQGTQETQYF.

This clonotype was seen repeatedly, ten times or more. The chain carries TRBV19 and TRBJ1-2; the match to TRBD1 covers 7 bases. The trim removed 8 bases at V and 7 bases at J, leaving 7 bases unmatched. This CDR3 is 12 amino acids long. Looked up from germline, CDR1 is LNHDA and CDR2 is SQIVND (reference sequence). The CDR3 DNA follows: TGTGCCAGTTACGACAGGGTCGGTGGCTACACCTTC. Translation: CASYDRVGGYTF.

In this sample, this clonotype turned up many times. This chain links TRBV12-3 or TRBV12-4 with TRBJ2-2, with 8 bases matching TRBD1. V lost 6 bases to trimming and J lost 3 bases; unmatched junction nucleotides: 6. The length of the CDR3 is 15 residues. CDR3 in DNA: TGTGCCAGCAGATACGCAGGGGGCTACACCGGGGAGCTGTTTTTT. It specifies CASRYAGGYTGELFF.

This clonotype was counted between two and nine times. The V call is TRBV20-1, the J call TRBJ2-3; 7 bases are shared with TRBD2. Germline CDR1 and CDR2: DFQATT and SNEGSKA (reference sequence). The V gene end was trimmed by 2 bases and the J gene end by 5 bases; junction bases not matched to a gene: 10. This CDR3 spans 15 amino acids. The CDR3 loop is CSARQIWGRGDTQYF. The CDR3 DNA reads TGCAGTGCTAGACAAATTTGGGGGAGGGGAGATACGCAGTATTTT.

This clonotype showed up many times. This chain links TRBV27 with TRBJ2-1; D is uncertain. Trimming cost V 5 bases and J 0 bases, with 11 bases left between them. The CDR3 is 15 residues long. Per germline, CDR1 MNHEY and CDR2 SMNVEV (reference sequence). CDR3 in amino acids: CASSHRPSSYNEQFF. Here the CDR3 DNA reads TGTGCCAGCAGTCATCGACCAAGCTCCTACAATGAGCAGTTCTTC.

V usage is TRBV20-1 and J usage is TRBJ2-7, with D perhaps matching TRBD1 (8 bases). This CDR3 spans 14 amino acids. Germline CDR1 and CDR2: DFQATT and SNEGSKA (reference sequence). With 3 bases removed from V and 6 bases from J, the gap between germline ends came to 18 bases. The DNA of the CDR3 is TGCAGTGCTAGCCAGGGGGCGGGAGTTATCGAGCAGTACTTC. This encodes CSASQGAGVIEQYF.

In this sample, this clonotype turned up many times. The CDR3 DNA sequence: TGTGCCAGCAGATCGGGACAGGGGAGGCACAATGAGCAGTTCTTC. Translating it yields CASRSGQGRHNEQFF. The chain joins TRBV12-3 or TRBV12-4 to TRBJ2-1; 10 positions agree with TRBD1. There are 15 residues in the CDR3. V shed 6 bases, J shed 5 bases, and the junction held 7 bases outside the gene matches.

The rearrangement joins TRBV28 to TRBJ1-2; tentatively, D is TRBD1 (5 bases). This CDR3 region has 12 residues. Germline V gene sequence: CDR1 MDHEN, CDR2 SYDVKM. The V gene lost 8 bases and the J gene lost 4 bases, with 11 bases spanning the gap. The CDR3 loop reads CASGTGPYGYTF. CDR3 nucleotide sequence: TGTGCCAGCGGCACAGGACCCTATGGCTACACCTTC.

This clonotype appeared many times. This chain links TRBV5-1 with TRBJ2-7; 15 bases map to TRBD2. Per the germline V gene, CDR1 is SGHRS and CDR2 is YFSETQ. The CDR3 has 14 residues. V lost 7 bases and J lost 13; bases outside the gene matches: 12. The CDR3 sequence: CASSLDPGLAGGYF. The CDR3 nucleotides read TGCGCCAGCTCCCTGGACCCGGGACTAGCGGGAGGATACTTC.

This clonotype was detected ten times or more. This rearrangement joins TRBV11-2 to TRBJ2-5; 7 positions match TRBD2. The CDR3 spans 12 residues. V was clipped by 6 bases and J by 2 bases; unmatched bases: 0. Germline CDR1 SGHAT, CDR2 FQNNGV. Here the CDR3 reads CASSSGQETQYF. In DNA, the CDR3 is TGTGCCAGCAGTAGCGGGCAAGAGACCCAGTACTTC. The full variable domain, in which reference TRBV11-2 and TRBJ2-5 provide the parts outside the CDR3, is EAGVAQSPRYKIIEKRQSVAFWCNPISGHATLYWYQQILGQGPKLLIQFQNNGVVDDSQLPKDRFSAERLKGVDSTLKIQPAKLEDSAVYLCASSSGQETQYFGPGTRLLVL.

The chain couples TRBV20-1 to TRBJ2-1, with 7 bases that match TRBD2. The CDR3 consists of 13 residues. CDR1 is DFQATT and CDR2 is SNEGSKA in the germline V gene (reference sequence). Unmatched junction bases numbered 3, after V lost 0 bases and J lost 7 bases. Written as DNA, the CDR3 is TGCAGTGCTAGAGAAGCGGGAAGGAATGAGCAGTTCTTC. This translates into CSAREAGRNEQFF.